The following is a T cell receptor beta chain sequence with its context. It lacks a known antigen. No clone much larger than this one lies a single base away; base qualities are absent. During the collection period, no immune events, such as infections, were documented for the healthy donors. Healthy-donor blood repertoires served as a training cohort to calibrate time-dependent variance in a beta-binomial model of T-cell clone differential abundance. The training cohort comprised approximately ten healthy donors, 3 female and 7 male. The donors were between roughly 29 and 65 years old, with an average age of approximately 47 years. Whole blood was collected from each healthy donor at three time points spaced about 2 weeks apart and obtained from a commercial supplier. For immunosequencing, genomic DNA was extracted from whole blood that had not been sorted. This entry is derived from a study of identifying expanded T cells in peripheral blood (dated by TCRdb to between 2018 and 2021). Study-level background: Four technical replicates, made by sequencing separate aliquots from the same pool of genomic DNA, were compared pairwise.

What the research found in general, with its limitations: Across all healthy-donor time intervals, the beta-binomial model significantly cut both the number of clones called differentially abundant and the false-positive rate. In all healthy donors, the variance in clone template counts between samples taken two to three weeks apart rose significantly as total template count increased. The binomial model flagged approximately 1.2 differentially abundant clones between technical replicates, compared with about 16 over about 2 weeks and roughly 19 over around 4 weeks. It was expected by the authors that biological variance in healthy repertoires might increase further over much longer intervals, such as months to years.

TCRbeta CDR3 regions were profiled by bias-controlled multiplex PCR amplification of genomic DNA with the immunoSEQ Assay. The study's processing was this. The absolute abundance of each unique TCRbeta CDR3 region was quantified after sequences were collapsed and filtered. Differential abundance was tested with a binomial (Fisher-equivalent) model and with a beta-binomial model adding time-dependent variance fitted from healthy donors. Clones with fewer than 5 combined templates were excluded, and clones with Benjamini-Hochberg FDR below 0.01 were called differentially abundant. In the beta-binomial model, variance was expressed as a function of the total template count across the two samples, in the form v = (b*log(k)+a)^2. TCRdb mirrors the immuneACCESS table, restricted to in-frame sequences. Some clones are absent from its copies; in checked studies, under half trace to an unresolved V gene, and the reason for the others is unknown. The V and J calls and clone size are taken from that table; D and trimming were inferred from the DNA. For this sample there are about 91,000 clones; about nine tenths appear just once. The top ten clones comprise 3% to 5% of the sample.

Sequenced input: blood. The source of this sequence is a person between 18 and 75 years old in good health.

CDR3 loop: CASSRGTGIGRSNQPQHF. Here is the DNA: TGTGCCAGTAGTCGGGGGACAGGGATCGGGAGGAGCAATCAGCCCCAGCATTTT. This chain is built from TRBV19 and TRBJ1-5; 9 central nucleotides agree with TRBD1. Taken from the germline V gene (reference sequence), the CDR1 and CDR2 loops are LNHDA and SQIVND. The V end gives up 5 bases and the J end 1 base, leaving 12 bases in the junction not matched to a gene. The CDR3 has 18 amino acids, counting the end cysteine and phenylalanine. Only CDR3 DNA is held: 54 bases, read in frame from base 1. The variable domain in full, with residues beyond the CDR3 obtained from the reference TRBV19 and TRBJ1-5 genes, is DGGITQSPKYLFRKEGQNVTLSCEQNLNHDAMYWYRQDPGQGLRLIYYSQIVNDFQKGDIAEGYSVSREKKESFPLTVTSAQKNPTAFYLCASSRGTGIGRSNQPQHFGDGTRLSIL.